The rows below give T cell receptor beta chains drawn from one sample of a study of blood T cell repertoires in COVID-19. Assay used: immunoSEQ multiplex PCR; TCRdb lists only in-frame clones, some missing. The profile shows about 140,000 clones, more than 75% of them singletons. Sequencing was carried out using PBMCs or T cells enriched from blood (not recorded which). The receptors here all came from a man between 60 and 75 years old who had recovered from COVID-19. The CDR3 runs from the conserved cysteine through the conserved F or W. The D gene is left open where the match is weak. Rows give clone size only sometimes, using once, few, many, or a class for an expanded clone.

CDR3 DNA: TGTGCCAGCAGCTTAGTATCTGCGGGGGCGGCCTACAATGAGCAGTTCTTC; CDR3 protein: CASSLVSAGAAYNEQFF; J gene: TRBJ2-1; clone size: .; V gene: TRBV7-8; CDR3 length: 17; D gene: .
CDR3 DNA: TGTGCCACCAGTGACCCAGGGCCTTTCCATGGCTACACCTTC; CDR3 protein: CATSDPGPFHGYTF; J gene: TRBJ1-2; clone size: .; V gene: TRBV24-1; CDR3 length: 14; D gene: .
CDR3 DNA: TGTGCCAGCAGTCCCCGGGGCGGGGGCACCAATCAGCCCCAGCATTTT; CDR3 protein: CASSPRGGGTNQPQHF; J gene: TRBJ1-5; clone size: .; V gene: TRBV28; CDR3 length: 16; D gene: .
CDR3 DNA: TGTGCCAGCAGCGTATATACGGGATCGAGCTCCTACAATGAGCAGTTCTTC; CDR3 protein: CASSVYTGSSSYNEQFF; J gene: TRBJ2-1; clone size: once; V gene: TRBV9; CDR3 length: 17; D gene: .
CDR3 DNA: TGTGCCAGTAGTATAACCCCAATGATAGCCGCCGTAGCCAAAAACATTCAGTACTTC; CDR3 protein: CASSITPMIAAVAKNIQYF; J gene: TRBJ2-4; clone size: .; V gene: TRBV19; CDR3 length: 19; D gene: .
CDR3 DNA: TGTGCCTGGGGGGACAGGAATAGTTATACGCAGTATTTT; CDR3 protein: CAWGDRNSYTQYF; J gene: TRBJ2-3; clone size: .; V gene: TRBV30; CDR3 length: 13; D gene: TRBD1
CDR3 DNA: TGTGCCAGCTCATCGACAGGGGGCTATAATTCACCCCTCCACTTT; CDR3 protein: CASSSTGGYNSPLHF; J gene: TRBJ1-6; clone size: .; V gene: TRBV18; CDR3 length: 15; D gene: TRBD1
CDR3 DNA: TGTGCCAGCAGCTTAGCGTCGCGGCCGCGCCCCAACAATGAGCAGTTCTTC; CDR3 protein: CASSLASRPRPNNEQFF; J gene: TRBJ2-1; clone size: .; V gene: TRBV11-2; CDR3 length: 17; D gene: .
CDR3 DNA: TGTGCCAGCAATGCCCGGGACAGTAACTATGGCTACACCTTC; CDR3 protein: CASNARDSNYGYTF; J gene: TRBJ1-2; clone size: .; V gene: TRBV6-5; CDR3 length: 14; D gene: TRBD1
CDR3 DNA: TGTGCCAGCAGTGAGGGACTGAGCAATCAGCCCCAGCATTTT; CDR3 protein: CASSEGLSNQPQHF; J gene: TRBJ1-5; clone size: .; V gene: TRBV6-1; CDR3 length: 14; D gene: .
CDR3 DNA: TGCGCCAGCAGCTTGGGCTTGGCCGGGAACCAAGAGACCCAGTACTTC; CDR3 protein: CASSLGLAGNQETQYF; J gene: TRBJ2-5; clone size: .; V gene: TRBV5-1; CDR3 length: 16; D gene: .
CDR3 DNA: TGTGCCAGCAGTTTGACTAGCGGGCCCTACGAGCAGTACTTC; CDR3 protein: CASSLTSGPYEQYF; J gene: TRBJ2-7; clone size: .; V gene: TRBV27; CDR3 length: 14; D gene: TRBD2
CDR3 DNA: TGTGCCAGCAAAAATTCAGGGATCTATGGCTACACCTTC; CDR3 protein: CASKNSGIYGYTF; J gene: TRBJ1-2; clone size: .; V gene: TRBV19; CDR3 length: 13; D gene: .
CDR3 DNA: TGTGCCAGCAGCTTTCGCGGGAGGGCCTCAGATACGCAGTATTTT; CDR3 protein: CASSFRGRASDTQYF; J gene: TRBJ2-3; clone size: .; V gene: TRBV5-6; CDR3 length: 15; D gene: TRBD2
CDR3 DNA: TGTGCCAGCAGTTTAGGTCAGTACAATCAGCCCCAGCATTTT; CDR3 protein: CASSLGQYNQPQHF; J gene: TRBJ1-5; clone size: once; V gene: TRBV28; CDR3 length: 14; D gene: .
CDR3 DNA: TGTGCCAGCAAACTAGCGGGCGGTGAGCAGTTCTTC; CDR3 protein: CASKLAGGEQFF; J gene: TRBJ2-1; clone size: .; V gene: TRBV27; CDR3 length: 12; D gene: TRBD2
CDR3 DNA: TGTGCCAGCAGCTCCCCAAGGGTAGCGCCTTCCTACGAGCAGTACTTC; CDR3 protein: CASSSPRVAPSYEQYF; J gene: TRBJ2-7; clone size: .; V gene: TRBV7-2; CDR3 length: 16; D gene: .
CDR3 DNA: TGTGCCAGCAAATCGGGGTTATCAGTTCAGCCCCAGCATTTT; CDR3 protein: CASKSGLSVQPQHF; J gene: TRBJ1-5; clone size: .; V gene: TRBV28; CDR3 length: 14; D gene: .
CDR3 DNA: TGTGCCAGCAGTTTAGGGGGGGCTGGCACAGATACGCAGTATTTT; CDR3 protein: CASSLGGAGTDTQYF; J gene: TRBJ2-3; clone size: .; V gene: TRBV28; CDR3 length: 15; D gene: .
CDR3 DNA: TGTGCCAGCAGTACTTTTCAGGGCAACTATGGCTACACCTTC; CDR3 protein: CASSTFQGNYGYTF; J gene: TRBJ1-2; clone size: .; V gene: TRBV6-2/TRBV6-3; CDR3 length: 14; D gene: .
CDR3 DNA: TGTGCCAGCAGTTTGGCCGATGGGGGGTCTGAAGCTTTCTTT; CDR3 protein: CASSLADGGSEAFF; J gene: TRBJ1-1; clone size: .; V gene: TRBV6-5; CDR3 length: 14; D gene: .
CDR3 DNA: TGTGCCAGCAGCCCCGGACTAGCGGGGCTCGATGAGCAGTTCTTC; CDR3 protein: CASSPGLAGLDEQFF; J gene: TRBJ2-1; clone size: .; V gene: TRBV2; CDR3 length: 15; D gene: TRBD2
CDR3 DNA: TGTGCCTGGGCCCCGAGGCCAAATTCACCCCTCCACTTT; CDR3 protein: CAWAPRPNSPLHF; J gene: TRBJ1-6; clone size: few; V gene: TRBV30; CDR3 length: 13; D gene: .
CDR3 DNA: TGTGCCAGCAGACGGGAGGGGGCGTATAATTCACCCCTCCACTTT; CDR3 protein: CASRREGAYNSPLHF; J gene: TRBJ1-6; clone size: .; V gene: TRBV5-5; CDR3 length: 15; D gene: TRBD1
CDR3 DNA: TGTGCCAGTAGTATTCGGAGCGGAGGGGGCGTTATGACCCAGTACTTC; CDR3 protein: CASSIRSGGGVMTQYF; J gene: TRBJ2-5; clone size: few; V gene: TRBV19; CDR3 length: 16; D gene: .
CDR3 DNA: TGTGCCAGCAGCGTTCAGGGCAATGAGCAGTTCTTC; CDR3 protein: CASSVQGNEQFF; J gene: TRBJ2-1; clone size: .; V gene: TRBV9; CDR3 length: 12; D gene: .
CDR3 DNA: TGTGCCTGGAGTCCCGGGACTAGCGGAAACAATGAGCAGTTCTTC; CDR3 protein: CAWSPGTSGNNEQFF; J gene: TRBJ2-1; clone size: once; V gene: TRBV30; CDR3 length: 15; D gene: TRBD2
CDR3 DNA: TGTGCCAGCAAGACGCTAGCGGCCCCCTACGAGCAGTACTTC; CDR3 protein: CASKTLAAPYEQYF; J gene: TRBJ2-7; clone size: .; V gene: TRBV27; CDR3 length: 14; D gene: TRBD2
CDR3 DNA: TGTGCCAGTTCCGGGACAGCGAACACCGGGGAGCTGTTTTTT; CDR3 protein: CASSGTANTGELFF; J gene: TRBJ2-2; clone size: .; V gene: TRBV19; CDR3 length: 14; D gene: TRBD1
CDR3 DNA: TGTGCCAGCTCCTCGCCGGGCGGGACAGGGGGCGGCTATGGCTACACCTTC; CDR3 protein: CASSSPGGTGGGYGYTF; J gene: TRBJ1-2; clone size: .; V gene: TRBV28; CDR3 length: 17; D gene: TRBD1
CDR3 DNA: TGCGCCAGCAGTCTCGACAGGGCCAATCAGCCCCAGCATTTT; CDR3 protein: CASSLDRANQPQHF; J gene: TRBJ1-5; clone size: .; V gene: TRBV10-2; CDR3 length: 14; D gene: TRBD1
CDR3 DNA: TGCGCCAGCAGGGATTTGACAGGGGCAATGGGCTATGGCTACACCTTC; CDR3 protein: CASRDLTGAMGYGYTF; J gene: TRBJ1-2; clone size: .; V gene: TRBV10-2; CDR3 length: 16; D gene: TRBD1
CDR3 DNA: TGTGCCAGCAGCCAAGATGGGCAGGGAAACACCATATATTTT; CDR3 protein: CASSQDGQGNTIYF; J gene: TRBJ1-3; clone size: once; V gene: TRBV4-2; CDR3 length: 14; D gene: .
CDR3 DNA: TGTGCCAGTAGCCTCCGGGGAGTTGGAAACACCATATATTTT; CDR3 protein: CASSLRGVGNTIYF; J gene: TRBJ1-3; clone size: .; V gene: TRBV19; CDR3 length: 14; D gene: .
CDR3 DNA: TGTGCCAGCAGCGTAAATGGGGGGAAGACAGGCTACACCTTC; CDR3 protein: CASSVNGGKTGYTF; J gene: TRBJ1-2; clone size: .; V gene: TRBV9; CDR3 length: 14; D gene: .
CDR3 DNA: TGTGCCAGCAGCTTGAGCAGCGGGAAGTACAATGAGCAGTTCTTC; CDR3 protein: CASSLSSGKYNEQFF; J gene: TRBJ2-1; clone size: .; V gene: TRBV11-2; CDR3 length: 15; D gene: TRBD2
CDR3 DNA: TGTGCCAGCAGCCCCATCTTAGCGGGGGAGCTGTTTTTT; CDR3 protein: CASSPILAGELFF; J gene: TRBJ2-2; clone size: once; V gene: TRBV7-9; CDR3 length: 13; D gene: .
CDR3 DNA: TGCAGCGGGTTCAGGCGGGCTGAAGCTTTCTTT; CDR3 protein: CSGFRRAEAFF; J gene: TRBJ1-1; clone size: .; V gene: TRBV29-1; CDR3 length: 11; D gene: .
CDR3 DNA: TGTGCCAGCAGTGGGGCGGAGACAGGAAATTCACCCCTCCACTTT; CDR3 protein: CASSGAETGNSPLHF; J gene: TRBJ1-6; clone size: .; V gene: TRBV28; CDR3 length: 15; D gene: .
CDR3 DNA: TGTGCCAGCAGCCCCACAGGGGCGAAGAACACTGAAGCTTTCTTT; CDR3 protein: CASSPTGAKNTEAFF; J gene: TRBJ1-1; clone size: .; V gene: TRBV7-6; CDR3 length: 15; D gene: TRBD1